This TCR beta chain was retrieved from a study of Ad26.COV2.S vaccination and SARS-CoV-2 variants. Measured with immunoSEQ multiplex PCR; TCRdb has only the in-frame clones, and not every one. The sample lists 450,000 to 550,000 clones; approximately 92% were seen once. Treatment meaning: some 20 received Ad26.COV2.S at low or high dose, single or two shots; a few received placebo; per-sample allocation not given. Material that was analyzed had been drawn on day 63 after the first vaccine or placebo injection. Germline V lookup: CDR1 SGHNT, CDR2 YENEEA. Losses at the gene ends were 5 bases for V and 5 bases for J; bases not matched to a gene: 6. This CDR3 contains 15 residues.

This receptor was obtained from a person between 18 and 65 years old who received the Ad26.COV2.S COVID-19 vaccine or a placebo. Sample: peripheral blood, taken in a trial of Ad26.COV2.S vaccine versus placebo. The V gene is TRBV11-3, the J gene TRBJ1-6; TRBD1 matches at 7 bases. CDR3 region: CASSPLGQNNSPLHF. CDR3 coding DNA: TGTGCCAGCAGCCCGCTGGGACAGAATAATTCACCCCTCCACTTT.